One and the same sample provided the 16 T cell receptor beta chains below, sequenced in a study of blood T cell repertoires in COVID-19. Only in-frame clones appear in the TCRdb table, and some are missing; sequencing was by immunoSEQ multiplex PCR. This table holds fewer than 90,000 clones, 90% found once. Sequencing input: peripheral blood. These receptor sequences come from a woman older than 75 with active COVID-19.

The chain has TRBV7-9 and TRBJ1-2; TRBD1 agrees at 8 bases. The germline V gene encodes CDR1 SEHNR and CDR2 FQNEAQ (reference sequence). The CDR3 loop spans 14 amino acids. V shed 5 bases, J shed 5 bases, and the junction held 7 bases outside the gene matches. In nucleotides, the CDR3 is TGTGCCAGCAGCGTCCGGGACAGGAGTTATGGCTACACCTTC. Its translation: CASSVRDRSYGYTF.

The chain carries TRBV5-8 and TRBJ1-1; 7 nucleotides align to TRBD1. The CDR3 is made up of 16 amino acids. Germline V gene data show CDR1 as SGHTS and CDR2 as YDEGEE. V was clipped by 4 bases and J by 1 base; unmatched bases: 10. CDR3 sequence (DNA): TGTGCCAGCAGCATAGACAGGGTCTTGTGGAACACTGAAGCTTTCTTT. Encoded protein: CASSIDRVLWNTEAFF.

The chain is built from TRBV7-2 and TRBJ2-7, with 8 positions matching TRBD2. There are 14 residues in the CDR3. The V gene's germline CDR1 is SGHTA and CDR2 FQGNSA. V dropped 1 base and J dropped 4; count of bases not matched to a gene: 3. CDR3 in DNA: TGTGCCAGCAGCTTAGGGACTAGCCAGTACGAGCAGTACTTC. Amino acid sequence: CASSLGTSQYEQYF.

The V and J genes are TRBV10-3 and TRBJ1-1; D is ambiguous. Germline V gene sequence: CDR1 ENHRY, CDR2 SYGVKD. CDR3 size: 12 residues. V was cut by 10 bases and J by 4 bases, with 13 bases left in between. CDR3 bases: TGTGCCACACAGACGCTGCCCACTGAAGCTTTCTTT. This encodes CATQTLPTEAFF.

The chain joins TRBV18 to TRBJ2-3; 11 positions match TRBD2. J gave up 4 bases and V 0 bases, and 3 bases lay outside the gene matches. This CDR3 comprises 16 residues. Germline lookup yields CDR1 KGHSH and CDR2 LQKENI. CDR3 in amino acids: CASSPPSGRVPDTQYF. The CDR3 DNA is TGTGCCAGCTCACCACCTAGCGGGAGGGTACCAGATACGCAGTATTTT.

This chain connects TRBV9 to TRBJ2-3, with 7 bases lining up with TRBD1. The V and J ends lost 4 bases and 1 base, in that order; junction bases with no gene match: 3. The length of the CDR3 is 14 residues. Germline V gives CDR1 SGDLS, CDR2 YYNGEE. The CDR3 sequence: CASSSGQGTDTQYF. CDR3 nucleotide sequence: TGTGCCAGCAGCTCAGGACAGGGCACAGATACGCAGTATTTT.

The chain recombines TRBV5-1 with TRBJ2-7, with D possibly being TRBD1 (6 bases). CDR3 length: 15 amino acids. From germline, CDR1 is SGHRS and CDR2 YFSETQ. Trimming took 3 bases from V and 3 from J, leaving 16 bases between them. The CDR3 DNA sequence: TGCGCCAGCAGCTCAGGGGCTGGGTCTTACTACGAGCAGTACTTC. Translation: CASSSGAGSYYEQYF. Supplemented by reference TRBV5-1 and TRBJ2-7, the full variable domain reads KAGVTQTPRYLIKTRGQQVTLSCSPISGHRSVSWYQQTPGQGLQFLFEYFSETQRNKGNFPGRFSGRQFSNSRSEMNVSTLELGDSALYLCASSSGAGSYYEQYFGPGTRLTVT.

The rearrangement uses TRBV6-4 and TRBJ2-3; D uncertain. From germline, CDR1 is MRHNA and CDR2 SNTAGT. This CDR3 has 13 amino acids. Trimming cost V 8 bases and J 2 bases, with 11 bases left between them. The CDR3, as DNA: TGTGCCAGCGGGCGAACCTTCACAGATACGCAGTATTTT. Amino acid sequence: CASGRTFTDTQYF.

The genes are TRBV28 and TRBJ2-1; the match to TRBD2 covers 8 bases. V was pared by 5 bases and J by 7 bases, with 7 bases of the junction left unmatched. CDR3 length: 14 amino acids. Germline lookup yields CDR1 MDHEN and CDR2 SYDVKM. CDR3 nucleotide sequence: TGTGCCAGCAGTGTAGCGGGGTCTGGGAATGAGCAGTTCTTC. Translated, it gives CASSVAGSGNEQFF. The full variable domain, its missing parts supplied by reference TRBV28 and TRBJ2-1, is DVKVTQSSRYLVKRTGEKVFLECVQDMDHENMFWYRQDPGLGLRLIYFSYDVKMKEKGDIPEGYSVSREKKERFSLILESASTNQTSMYLCASSVAGSGNEQFFGPGTRLTVL.

This clone was seen just once. This chain connects TRBV14 to TRBJ2-2, with D unresolved. CDR1 is SGHDN, CDR2 FVKESK, per germline. Trimming removed 2 bases from V and 7 bases from J, with 8 bases in between. The CDR3 consists of 13 residues. The CDR3 DNA is TGTGCCAGCAGCCAAACCTTACACGGGGAGCTGTTTTTT. Translating it yields CASSQTLHGELFF.

The gene calls are TRBV18 and TRBJ2-6; 7 positions match TRBD2. CDR3 length: 18 residues. V was clipped by 3 bases and J by 0 bases; unmatched bases: 8. CDR1 is KGHSH, CDR2 LQKENI, per germline. CDR3 coding DNA: TGTGCCAGCTCACCTGTGAGTTCTAGCGGCTCTGGGGCCAACGTCCTGACTTTC. Amino acid sequence: CASSPVSSSGSGANVLTF. Supplemented by reference TRBV18 and TRBJ2-6, the full variable domain reads NAGVMQNPRHLVRRRGQEARLRCSPMKGHSHVYWYRQLPEEGLKFMVYLQKENIIDESGMPKERFSAEFPKEGPSILRIQQVVRGDSAAYFCASSPVSSSGSGANVLTFGAGSRLTVL.

The gene calls are TRBV15 and TRBJ1-6; D is unresolved. The CDR3 is made up of 14 amino acids. Germline CDR1 is LNHNV and CDR2 is YYDKDF (reference sequence). Trimming removed 8 bases from V and 5 bases from J, with 13 bases in between. Written as DNA, the CDR3 is TGTGCCACCTCAACGGGGTCCCATAATTCACCCCTCCACTTT. It yields the protein CATSTGSHNSPLHF.

This clone was detected once. The rearrangement links TRBV7-8 to TRBJ2-7, with 9 nucleotides matching TRBD2. V lost 5 bases to trimming and J lost 4 bases; unmatched junction nucleotides: 9. CDR3 length: 15 residues. Germline V lookup: CDR1 SGHVS, CDR2 FQNEAQ. Written as DNA, the CDR3 is TGTGCCAGCAGCCCGACCGGGACTAGCTTTTACGAGCAGTACTTC. It yields the protein CASSPTGTSFYEQYF.

V is TRBV30 and J is TRBJ2-2; 9 positions match TRBD2. The CDR3 has 14 residues. Germline V gives CDR1 GTSNPN, CDR2 SVGIG (reference sequence). The trim removed 2 bases at V and 4 bases at J, leaving 2 bases unmatched. The CDR3 region has the DNA TGTGCCTGGAGTTATAGCGGGAGCACCGGGGAGCTGTTTTTT. This encodes CAWSYSGSTGELFF.

The rearrangement uses TRBV10-1 and TRBJ1-5; D might be TRBD1 (5 bases). The CDR3 consists of 17 residues. V was shortened by 2 bases and J by 5 bases, with 19 bases between the two germline ends. In germline, CDR1 is WNHNN, CDR2 SYGVQD (reference sequence). The CDR3 reads CASSEVLLGAGDQPQHF. CDR3 bases: TGCGCCAGCAGTGAGGTATTATTAGGGGCTGGAGATCAGCCCCAGCATTTT.

The gene calls are TRBV7-2 and TRBJ2-7; 9 bases fit TRBD1. This CDR3 is built from 15 residues. With 4 bases clipped from V and 7 bases from J, the junction kept 11 bases outside the gene matches. CDR1 SGHTA and CDR2 FQGNSA come from the germline V gene. DNA of the CDR3: TGTGCCAGCAGCTCGTCCGGGACAGGGATTCATGAGCAGTACTTC. Translating gives CASSSSGTGIHEQYF.